This T cell receptor beta chain is drawn from a study of blood T cell repertoires in COVID-19 (dated by TCRdb to about 2020). With regard to the full study: Samples covering the acute and convalescent phases of COVID-19 were provided by collaborators in the United States, Italy and Spain. Where available, HLA class I and class II types were taken from metadata supplied by the sample provider and were not determined by assay-based typing. Sample metadata almost always included a de-identified subject ID, COVID-19 status, age in years and sex. Subjects who had been exposed to COVID-19, were actively infected with it, or had recovered from it provided the deeply sampled blood TCRbeta repertoires that made up the dataset. The repertoires were released in a freely available public database intended as a resource for research on the immune response to SARS-CoV-2. The material from the prospective study consisted of cDNA or gDNA derived from T cells, B-cell-depleted T cells, or PBMCs. Samples came from the ongoing ImmuneRACE study (first 160 participants) plus 1,254 subjects from 6 global collaborators. Findings and caveats that apply to the study as a whole: The quantity of clinical and demographic metadata differed by source and by participant and was supplied without curation.

TCRbeta CDR3 regions were amplified from genomic DNA by means of the immunoSEQ Assay, a bias-controlled multiplex PCR. In the authors' own workflow: The number of nucleated cells in each sample was estimated from the amplification of reference gene primers within the assay. To quantify the absolute abundance of each unique TCRbeta CDR3 rearrangement, sequence reads were collapsed and filtered. For each sample, productive Simpson clonality was calculated as the square root of Simpson's diversity index over productive rearrangements. This is the immuneACCESS table as TCRdb keeps it, with only in-frame sequences that have V and J called. A part of the clones is gone; compared with another copy, unresolved V genes explain less than half, and the rest is unexplained. V, J and clone size are those of that table, while D and trimming were read from the DNA. In all, the sample holds about 240,000 clones, and 82% of those were seen once. The ten largest account for 12% of the sample.

Collaborating institutions collected whole blood in K2EDTA tubes following their own protocols. For TCRbeta analysis, collaborators shipped samples as frozen whole blood, isolated PBMCs, or DNA extracted from either of those sample types. Concerning this clone itself: Its antigen remains undetermined. Within one base of it there is no much larger clone, and no base qualities were kept.

In the germline V gene, CDR1 corresponds to SGHAT and CDR2 to FQNNGV. The CDR3 starts with the cysteine, ends with the phenylalanine, and has 13 residues. The only DNA kept is the CDR3, 39 bases in frame from the first base. V has 3 bases trimmed and J has 5 bases trimmed; junction bases matching no gene number 1. Sequences were obtained from peripheral blood. The chain is encoded by TRBV11-2 joined to TRBJ2-1; 7 bases in between match TRBD2. This TCR came from a woman in her sixties with active or convalescent COVID-19. The CDR3 amino acid sequence is: CASSLLADNEQFF. At the DNA level, the sequence is TGTGCCAGCAGCTTGCTAGCGGACAATGAGCAGTTCTTC. The variable domain in full, with residues beyond the CDR3 obtained from the reference TRBV11-2 and TRBJ2-1 genes, is EAGVAQSPRYKIIEKRQSVAFWCNPISGHATLYWYQQILGQGPKLLIQFQNNGVVDDSQLPKDRFSAERLKGVDSTLKIQPAKLEDSAVYLCASSLLADNEQFFGPGTRLTVL.